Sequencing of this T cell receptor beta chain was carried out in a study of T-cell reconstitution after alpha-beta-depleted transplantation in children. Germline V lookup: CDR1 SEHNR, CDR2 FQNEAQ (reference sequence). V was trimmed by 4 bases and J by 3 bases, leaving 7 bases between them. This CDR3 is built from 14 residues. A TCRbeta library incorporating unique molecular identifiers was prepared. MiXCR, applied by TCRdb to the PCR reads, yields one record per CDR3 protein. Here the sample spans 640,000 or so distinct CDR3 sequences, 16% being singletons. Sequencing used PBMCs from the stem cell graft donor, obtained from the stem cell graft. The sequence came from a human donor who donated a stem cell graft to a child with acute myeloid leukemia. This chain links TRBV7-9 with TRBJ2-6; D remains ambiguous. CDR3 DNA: TGTGCCAGCAGCTCTTGGAGTGGGGCCAACGTCCTGACTTTC. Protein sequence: CASSSWSGANVLTF.